This TCR beta chain was captured by sequencing in a study of blood T cell repertoires in COVID-19. Study background: Researchers got acute and convalescent COVID-19 samples from the United States, Italy and Spain. Sample material is recorded as cDNA or gDNA derived from T cells, B-cell-depleted T cells, or PBMCs.

As originally analysed: Nucleated cell counts were estimated from reference gene primer amplification. Profiling relied on immunoSEQ multiplex PCR, and the TCRdb table lists in-frame clones only, not all of them. From that table come the V and J calls and clone size; the DNA was used to work out D and trimming. The profile shows some 140,000 clones, roughly 78% of them singletons. Trimming took 2 bases from V and 10 from J, leaving 10 bases between them. The CDR3 runs 12 residues. Germline assignment: CDR1 SNHLY and CDR2 FYNNEI. The chain couples TRBV2 to TRBJ2-3; D is unresolved. This receptor was taken from a man between 60 and 70 years old with acute or convalescent COVID-19. The sample comprised peripheral blood. CDR3 in DNA: TGTGCCAGCAGTGAACTCCCACTCCCGCAGTATTTT. Translated, it gives CASSELPLPQYF.